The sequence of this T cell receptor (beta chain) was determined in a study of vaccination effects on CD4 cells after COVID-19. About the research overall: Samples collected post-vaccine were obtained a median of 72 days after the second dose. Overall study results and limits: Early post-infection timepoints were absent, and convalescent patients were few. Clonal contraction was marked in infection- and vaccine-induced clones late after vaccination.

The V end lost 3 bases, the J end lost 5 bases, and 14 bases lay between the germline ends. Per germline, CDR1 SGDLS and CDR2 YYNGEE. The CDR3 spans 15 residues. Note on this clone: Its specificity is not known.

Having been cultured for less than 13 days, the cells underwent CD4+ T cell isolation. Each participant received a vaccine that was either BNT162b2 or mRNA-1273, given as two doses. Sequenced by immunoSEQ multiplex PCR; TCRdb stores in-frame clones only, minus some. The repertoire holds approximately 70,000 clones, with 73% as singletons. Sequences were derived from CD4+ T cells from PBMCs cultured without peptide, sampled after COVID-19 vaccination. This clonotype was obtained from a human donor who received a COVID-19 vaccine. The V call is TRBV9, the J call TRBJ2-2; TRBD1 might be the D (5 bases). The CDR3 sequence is CASSEYQGGTGELFF. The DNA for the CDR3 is TGTGCCAGCAGCGAGTACCAGGGCGGAACCGGGGAGCTGTTTTTT.